This T cell receptor (beta chain) stems from a study of beta chain features in type 1 diabetes. Whole-study results and caveats: Researchers cautioned that cDNA sequencing could over-represent cells with high TCR expression. Researchers report that Type 1 diabetes patients had moderately but significantly shorter TCRB CDR3s across all four CD4+ subsets.

Germline V gives CDR1 SEHNR, CDR2 FQNEAQ (reference sequence). The CDR3 consists of 16 residues. The V end was cut by 5 bases, the J end by 4 bases, with 18 bases between. Isolated RNA was reverse transcribed in full, so expressed TCRB transcripts were sequenced. TCRdb keeps only in-frame clones here, not all; method: immunoSEQ multiplex PCR. This sample has about 190,000 clones; around 7.9% occur once, and the top ten carry under 0.55%. This clone came up a few times. Its target is not known. Sequencing was done on a sample of central memory CD4+ T cells from blood. The J gene is TRBJ2-1, the V gene TRBV7-9; tentatively, D is TRBD1 (7 bases). This receptor was taken from a young man with type 1 diabetes. CDR3 in DNA: TGTGCCAGCAGCCCTAGGGGCGCGGGACAGTACAATGAGCAGTTCTTC. Protein product: CASSPRGAGQYNEQFF.